The 11 T cell receptor beta chains reported below all come from one sample, sequenced in a study of blood T cell repertoires in COVID-19. TCRdb's copy holds only in-frame clones and misses some; the assay was immunoSEQ multiplex PCR. Among 180,000 or so clones listed, roughly 87% were seen once. Sample: PBMCs or T cells enriched from blood (not recorded which). These receptors came from a human donor with acute COVID-19. The donor label of this sample is uncertain.

V and J are TRBV4-2 and TRBJ2-2; perhaps TRBD1 as D (6 bases). This CDR3 region has 17 residues. Trimming took 4 bases from V and 0 from J, leaving 15 bases between them. Germline V gene sequence: CDR1 LGHNA, CDR2 YNFKEQ. For the CDR3, the DNA is TGTGCCAGCAGCCGGTCGACAGGAGTTACGAACACCGGGGAGCTGTTTTTT. It yields the protein CASSRSTGVTNTGELFF.

The chain combines TRBV3-1 (or the pseudogene TRBV3-2) with TRBJ1-5, with D hard to call. CDR1 and CDR2 from the germline V gene are LGHDT and YNNKEL (reference sequence). The CDR3 has 14 amino acids. V dropped 1 base and J dropped 5 bases, with 9 bases sitting between them. Here the CDR3 reads CASSQAGSYQPQHF. Written as DNA, the CDR3 is TGTGCCAGCAGCCAAGCCGGGTCATATCAGCCCCAGCATTTT.

This chain links TRBV7-8 with TRBJ2-7; D call uncertain. Germline V gene data show CDR1 as SGHVS and CDR2 as FQNEAQ. The V gene lost 4 bases and the J gene lost 5 bases, with 6 bases spanning the gap. This CDR3 region has 11 residues. The DNA for the CDR3 is TGTGCCAGCAGCTCATCCCACGAGCAGTACTTC. This codes for CASSSSHEQYF.

CDR3 in amino acids: CASKAGVDYEQYF. CDR3 nucleotide sequence: TGTGCCAGCAAAGCGGGGGTGGACTACGAGCAGTACTTC. V gene TRBV2 combines with J gene TRBJ2-7, with TRBD2 identical over 8 bases. CDR1 and CDR2 (germline): SNHLY, FYNNEI. V shed 7 bases, J shed 3 bases, and the junction held 5 bases outside the gene matches. This CDR3 has 13 residues.

In this sample, this clone turned up a few times. This chain connects TRBV5-4 to TRBJ2-1; 14 nucleotides match TRBD2. The CDR3 covers 16 residues. CDR1 is SGHNT and CDR2 is YYREEE in the germline V gene (reference sequence). Trimming took 4 bases from V and 8 from J; bases not matched to a gene: 8. Here the CDR3 reads CASSLGLAGGGDEQFF. Written as DNA, the CDR3 is TGTGCCAGCAGCCTCGGACTAGCGGGGGGAGGGGATGAGCAGTTCTTC.

The gene calls are TRBV7-2 and TRBJ1-1, with 7 positions matching TRBD1. The ends lost 5 bases at V and 3 bases at J; junction bases unmatched: 9. From germline, CDR1 is SGHTA and CDR2 FQGNSA. CDR3 length: 15 residues. The CDR3 region is CASSPPAGGYTEAFF. The CDR3 bases are TGTGCCAGCAGCCCCCCCGCAGGGGGGTACACTGAAGCTTTCTTT. Using reference TRBV7-2 and TRBJ1-1 for the parts outside the CDR3, the full variable domain is GAGVSQSPSNKVTEKGKDVELRCDPISGHTALYWYRQSLGQGLEFLIYFQGNSAPDKSGLPSDRFSAERTGGSVSTLTIQRTQQEDSAVYLCASSPPAGGYTEAFFGQGTRLTVV.

The chain links TRBV6-5 to TRBJ1-5, with D perhaps matching TRBD1 (6 bases). The CDR3 extends over 15 amino acids. The V gene lost 8 bases and the J gene lost 5 bases, with 19 bases spanning the gap. Germline V gene lookup returns CDR1 MNHEY and CDR2 SVGAGI. The CDR3 sequence is CASARGRGSDQPQHF. The CDR3 DNA sequence: TGTGCCAGCGCCCGGGGCAGGGGAAGCGATCAGCCCCAGCATTTT.

This clone was seen only once. V usage is TRBV10-3 and J usage is TRBJ1-1, with D perhaps matching TRBD1 (6 bases). Germline-derived CDR1 and CDR2 are ENHRY and SYGVKD. Trimming cost V 5 bases and J 1 base, with 11 bases left between them. This CDR3 is 14 amino acids long. The CDR3 nucleotides read TGTGCCATCAGTCCGGGACACCAGAACACTGAAGCTTTCTTT. Translation gives CAISPGHQNTEAFF.

The rearrangement uses TRBV15 and TRBJ1-5, with D tentatively TRBD1 (5 bases). Trimming pared 0 bases from V and 3 bases from J, leaving 9 bases between. CDR3 length equals 15 residues. Germline assignment: CDR1 LNHNV and CDR2 YYDKDF (reference sequence). The CDR3: CATSREDRNNQPQHF. CDR3 DNA sequence: TGTGCCACCAGCAGAGAAGACAGAAACAATCAGCCCCAGCATTTT.

The rearrangement joins TRBV3-1 (or the pseudogene TRBV3-2) to TRBJ2-7; D might be TRBD2 (6 bases). Trimming pared 4 bases from V and 0 bases from J, leaving 13 bases between. Per germline, CDR1 LGHDT and CDR2 YNNKEL (reference sequence). The CDR3 runs 15 residues. The chain's CDR3 is CASSPLGSRSYEQYF. Here the CDR3 DNA reads TGTGCCAGCAGCCCCCTCGGGAGCCGCTCCTACGAGCAGTACTTC.

In its sample, this clone was seen once. This chain links TRBV7-9 with TRBJ2-3; the D is unclear. CDR1 is SEHNR, CDR2 FQNEAQ, per germline (reference sequence). Trimming stripped 1 base from V and 4 bases from J, with 3 bases between. CDR3 length: 12 residues. The CDR3 loop reads CASSLGADTQYF. As DNA, the CDR3 is TGTGCCAGCAGCTTAGGAGCAGATACGCAGTATTTT.